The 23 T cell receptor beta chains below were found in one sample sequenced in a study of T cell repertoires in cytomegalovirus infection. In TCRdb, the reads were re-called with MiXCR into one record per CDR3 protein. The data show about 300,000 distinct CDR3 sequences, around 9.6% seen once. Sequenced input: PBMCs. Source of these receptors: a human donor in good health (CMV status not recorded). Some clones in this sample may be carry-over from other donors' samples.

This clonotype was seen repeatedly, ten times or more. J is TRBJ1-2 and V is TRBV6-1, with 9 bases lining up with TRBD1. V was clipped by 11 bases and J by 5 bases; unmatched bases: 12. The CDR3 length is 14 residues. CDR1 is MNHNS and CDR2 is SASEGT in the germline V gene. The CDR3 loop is CAGWTGEIPYGYTF. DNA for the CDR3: TGTGCCGGGTGGACAGGGGAAATTCCTTATGGCTACACCTTC.

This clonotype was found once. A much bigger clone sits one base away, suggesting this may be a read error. The CDR3 region is CASHGTRGFF. The CDR3 region has the DNA TGTGCCAGCCATGGGACACGGGGGTTCTTC. V gene TRBV28 combines with J gene TRBJ2-1; D possibly corresponds to TRBD1 (6 bases). Germline V lookup: CDR1 MDHEN, CDR2 SYDVKM. Trimming cost V 8 bases and J 15 bases, with 14 bases left between them. The CDR3 covers 10 residues.

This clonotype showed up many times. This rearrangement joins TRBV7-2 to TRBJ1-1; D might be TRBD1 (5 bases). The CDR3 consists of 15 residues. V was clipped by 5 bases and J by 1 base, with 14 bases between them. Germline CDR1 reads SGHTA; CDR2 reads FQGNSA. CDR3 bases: TGTGCCAGCAGCCCTCGGTCCGGGGCGAACACTGAAGCTTTCTTT. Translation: CASSPRSGANTEAFF.

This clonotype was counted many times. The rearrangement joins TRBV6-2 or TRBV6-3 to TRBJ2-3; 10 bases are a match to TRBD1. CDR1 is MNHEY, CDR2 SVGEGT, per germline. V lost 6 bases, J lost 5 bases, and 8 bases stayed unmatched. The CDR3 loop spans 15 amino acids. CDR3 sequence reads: CASRSHGQGGDTQYF. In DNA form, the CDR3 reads TGTGCCAGCAGAAGCCACGGACAGGGGGGAGATACGCAGTATTTT.

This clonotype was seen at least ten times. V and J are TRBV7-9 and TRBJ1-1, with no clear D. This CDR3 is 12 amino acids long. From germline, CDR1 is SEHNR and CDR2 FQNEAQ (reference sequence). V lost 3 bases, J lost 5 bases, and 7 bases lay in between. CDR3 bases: TGTGCCAGCAGCTTGATATTAACTGAAGCTTTCTTT. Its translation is CASSLILTEAFF. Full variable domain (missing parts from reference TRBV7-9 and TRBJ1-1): DTGVSQNPRHKITKRGQNVTFRCDPISEHNRLYWYRQTLGQGPEFLTYFQNEAQLEKSRLLSDRFSAERPKGSFSTLEIQRTEQGDSAMYLCASSLILTEAFFGQGTRLTVV.

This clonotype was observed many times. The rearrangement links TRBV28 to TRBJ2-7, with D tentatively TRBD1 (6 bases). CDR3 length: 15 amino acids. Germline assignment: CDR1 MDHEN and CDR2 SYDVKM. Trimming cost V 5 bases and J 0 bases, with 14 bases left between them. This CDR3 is CASSKQGWSSYEQYV. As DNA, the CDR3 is TGTGCCAGCAGTAAACAGGGCTGGAGCTCCTACGAGCAGTACGTC.

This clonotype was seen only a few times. DNA of the CDR3: TGTGCCAGCAGCCTGGTTGACAGGGGAGGAAGGTACGAGCAGTACTTC. Its translation: CASSLVDRGGRYEQYF. The J gene is TRBJ2-7, the V gene TRBV13; 8 nucleotides agree with TRBD1. Trimming at V came to 5 bases and at J to 4 bases, leaving 13 bases not matched to a gene. The length of the CDR3 is 16 residues. Germline V lookup: CDR1 PRHDT, CDR2 FYEKMQ (reference sequence).

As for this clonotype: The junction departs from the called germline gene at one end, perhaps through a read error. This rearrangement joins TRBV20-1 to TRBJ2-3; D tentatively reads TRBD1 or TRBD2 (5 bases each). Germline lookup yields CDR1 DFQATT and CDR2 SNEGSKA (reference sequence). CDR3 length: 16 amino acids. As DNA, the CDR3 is TGCAGTGCTAGAGATCAGCGGCGGTTTAGCACAGGTACGCAGTATTTT. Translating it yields CSARDQRRFSTGTQYF.

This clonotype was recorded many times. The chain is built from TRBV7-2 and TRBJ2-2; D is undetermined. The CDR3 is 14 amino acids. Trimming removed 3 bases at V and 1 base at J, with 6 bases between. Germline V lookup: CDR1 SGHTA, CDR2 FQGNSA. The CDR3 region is CASSLLGNTGELFF. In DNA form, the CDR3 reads TGTGCCAGCAGCTTGTTGGGGAACACCGGGGAGCTGTTTTTT.

The CDR3 DNA follows: TGTGCCAGCAGCTTAGGGGAGGGACTCTTCACAGATACGCAGTATTTT. Its translation is CASSLGEGLFTDTQYF. V usage is TRBV7-9 and J usage is TRBJ2-3; TRBD2 agrees at 7 bases. This CDR3 contains 16 residues. Germline lookup yields CDR1 SEHNR and CDR2 FQNEAQ (reference sequence). V shed 1 base, J shed 2 bases, and the junction held 6 bases outside the gene matches.

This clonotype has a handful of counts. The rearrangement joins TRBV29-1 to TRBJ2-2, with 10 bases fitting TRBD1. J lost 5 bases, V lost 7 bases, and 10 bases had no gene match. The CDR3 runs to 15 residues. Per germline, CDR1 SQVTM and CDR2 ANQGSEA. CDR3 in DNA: TGCAGCGCGTTCTCGGACAGGGGGTTTACCGGGGAGCTGTTTTTT. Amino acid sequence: CSAFSDRGFTGELFF.

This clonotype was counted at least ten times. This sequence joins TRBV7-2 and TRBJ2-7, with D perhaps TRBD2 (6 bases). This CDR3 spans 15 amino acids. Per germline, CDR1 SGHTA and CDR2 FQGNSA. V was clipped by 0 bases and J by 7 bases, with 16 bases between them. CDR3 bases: TGTGCCAGCAGCTTAGCCGGGACTCAAAGCCGGGAGCAGTACTTC. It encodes CASSLAGTQSREQYF.

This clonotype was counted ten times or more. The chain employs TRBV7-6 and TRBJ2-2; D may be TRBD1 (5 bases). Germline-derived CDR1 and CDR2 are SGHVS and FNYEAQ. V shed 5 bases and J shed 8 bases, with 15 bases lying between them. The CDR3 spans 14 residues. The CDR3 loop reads CASSRRQNRGELFF. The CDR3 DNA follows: TGTGCCAGCAGCCGCCGACAGAACAGGGGGGAGCTGTTTTTT.

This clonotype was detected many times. CDR3 DNA: TGCAGTGCTAGACCGGGAACAGGGGGCTACGAGCAGTACTTC. Translating it yields CSARPGTGGYEQYF. This chain links TRBV20-1 with TRBJ2-7; 8 bases map to TRBD1. The germline V gene has CDR1 DFQATT and CDR2 SNEGSKA (reference sequence). The CDR3 is 14 amino acids. V gave up 2 bases and J gave up 3 bases; unmatched junction bases: 6.

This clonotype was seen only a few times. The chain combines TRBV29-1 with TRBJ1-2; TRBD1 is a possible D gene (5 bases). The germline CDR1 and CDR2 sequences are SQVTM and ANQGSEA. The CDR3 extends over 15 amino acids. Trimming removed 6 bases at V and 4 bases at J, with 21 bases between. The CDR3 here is CSVERDGPNFYGYTF. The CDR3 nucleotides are TGCAGCGTGGAGAGGGACGGACCAAATTTCTATGGCTACACCTTC.

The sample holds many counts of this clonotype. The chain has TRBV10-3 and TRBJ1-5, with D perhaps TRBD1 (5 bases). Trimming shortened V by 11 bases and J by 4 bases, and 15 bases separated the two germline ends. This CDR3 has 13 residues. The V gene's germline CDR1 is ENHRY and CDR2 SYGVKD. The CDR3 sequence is CAVTKGLNQPQHF. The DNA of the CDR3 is TGTGCCGTCACTAAGGGACTAAATCAGCCCCAGCATTTT.

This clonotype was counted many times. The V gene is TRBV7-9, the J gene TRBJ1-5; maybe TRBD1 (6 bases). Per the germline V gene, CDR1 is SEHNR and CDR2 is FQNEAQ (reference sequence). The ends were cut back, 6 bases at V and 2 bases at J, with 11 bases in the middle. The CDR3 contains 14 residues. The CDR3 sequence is CASSTGSGNQPQHF. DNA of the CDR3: TGTGCCAGCAGTACAGGGTCCGGCAATCAGCCCCAGCATTTT.

The CDR3 DNA is TGTGCCAGCAGTTGCCTCGGGGTTGGCCAGCCCCAGCATTTT. It is translated as CASSCLGVGQPQHF. This chain connects TRBV6-6 to TRBJ1-5, with D uncertain. The V gene's germline CDR1 is MNHNY and CDR2 SVGAGI (reference sequence). The CDR3 totals 14 residues. The V end lost 4 bases, the J end lost 7 bases, and 14 bases lay between the germline ends.

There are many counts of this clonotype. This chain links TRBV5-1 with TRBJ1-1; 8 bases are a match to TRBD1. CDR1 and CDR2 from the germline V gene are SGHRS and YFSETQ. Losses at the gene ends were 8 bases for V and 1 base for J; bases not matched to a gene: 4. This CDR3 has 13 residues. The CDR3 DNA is TGCGCCAGTTTTCAGGGGGCGAACACTGAAGCTTTCTTT. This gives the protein CASFQGANTEAFF.

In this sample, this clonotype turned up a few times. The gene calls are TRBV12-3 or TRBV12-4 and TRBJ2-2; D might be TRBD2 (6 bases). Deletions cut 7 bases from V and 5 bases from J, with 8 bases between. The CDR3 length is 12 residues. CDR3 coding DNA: TGTGCCAGCAAGGCGGGGACCGGGGAGCTGTTTTTT. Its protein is CASKAGTGELFF.

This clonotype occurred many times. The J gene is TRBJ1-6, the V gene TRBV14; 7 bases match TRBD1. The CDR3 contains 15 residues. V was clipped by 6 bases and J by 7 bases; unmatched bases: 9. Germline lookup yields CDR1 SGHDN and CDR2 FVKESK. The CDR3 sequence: CASSFRDSQNSPLHF. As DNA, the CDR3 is TGTGCCAGCAGTTTCCGGGACAGCCAAAATTCACCCCTCCACTTT. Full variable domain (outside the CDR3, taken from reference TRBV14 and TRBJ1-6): EAGVTQFPSHSVIEKGQTVTLRCDPISGHDNLYWYRRVMGKEIKFLLHFVKESKQDESGMPNNRFLAERTGGTYSTLKVQPAELEDSGVYFCASSFRDSQNSPLHFGNGTRLTVT.

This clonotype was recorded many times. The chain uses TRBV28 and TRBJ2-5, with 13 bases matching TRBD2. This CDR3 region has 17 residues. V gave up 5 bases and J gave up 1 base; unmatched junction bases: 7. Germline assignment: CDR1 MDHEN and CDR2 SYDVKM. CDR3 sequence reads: CASSPGLAGALQETQYF. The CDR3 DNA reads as TGTGCCAGCAGTCCAGGACTAGCGGGGGCCCTCCAAGAGACCCAGTACTTC. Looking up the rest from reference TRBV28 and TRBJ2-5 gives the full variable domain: DVKVTQSSRYLVKRTGEKVFLECVQDMDHENMFWYRQDPGLGLRLIYFSYDVKMKEKGDIPEGYSVSREKKERFSLILESASTNQTSMYLCASSPGLAGALQETQYFGPGTRLLVL.

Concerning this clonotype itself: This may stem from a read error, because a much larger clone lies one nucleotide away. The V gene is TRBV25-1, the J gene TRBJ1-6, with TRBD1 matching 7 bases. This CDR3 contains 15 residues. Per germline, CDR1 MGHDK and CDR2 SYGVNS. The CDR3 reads CASSELTGSASLLHF. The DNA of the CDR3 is TGTGCCAGCAGTGAATTGACAGGGAGCGCTTCACTCCTCCACTTT.